The present T cell receptor beta chain was sequenced within a study of identical twins. Via MiXCR, TCRdb re-called the 5' RACE reads, giving one row per CDR3 protein. The sample records hundreds of thousands of distinct CDR3 sequences, 15% to 20% being singletons. The CDR3 sequence is 15 residues long. Trimming took 5 bases from V and 3 from J; bases not matched to a gene: 8. Germline assignment: CDR1 SGHDN and CDR2 FVKESK. This same sample was also taken into another study, of T cells expressing NK-cell markers.

Sequenced: PBMCs. The clonotype originates from a woman younger than 35 in good health. The chain couples TRBV14 to TRBJ2-7; 9 nucleotides match TRBD1. For the CDR3, the DNA is TGTGCCAGCAGCAGCAACCGGGACAGGGACTACGAGCAGTACTTC. This encodes CASSSNRDRDYEQYF. The variable domain in full, completed from reference TRBV14 and TRBJ2-7, reads EAGVTQFPSHSVIEKGQTVTLRCDPISGHDNLYWYRRVMGKEIKFLLHFVKESKQDESGMPNNRFLAERTGGTYSTLKVQPAELEDSGVYFCASSSNRDRDYEQYFGPGTRLTVT.